This passage covers 31 T cell receptor beta chains from one sample sequenced in a study of chemoradiotherapy in HPV16-positive cancers. Measured with immunoSEQ multiplex PCR; TCRdb has only the in-frame clones, and not every one. The sample yields approximately 30,000 clones, 86% seen once. The sample here was blood, taken from a patient who underwent chemoradiotherapy. These receptors all come from a human donor with HPV-associated anogenital cancer.

The chain couples TRBV5-4 to TRBJ2-5; D is undetermined. Trimming pared 5 bases from V and 2 bases from J, leaving 10 bases between. The germline CDR1 and CDR2 sequences are SGHNT and YYREEE (reference sequence). The CDR3 covers 13 residues. CDR3 nucleotides: TGTGCCAGCAGGGACGGTGTGCAAGAGACCCAGTACTTC. It yields the protein CASRDGVQETQYF.

The genes are TRBV10-3 and TRBJ1-4; D perhaps matches TRBD1 (5 bases). CDR1 and CDR2 (germline): ENHRY, SYGVKD. The V and J ends lost 3 bases and 6 bases respectively, with 20 bases between them. The length of the CDR3 is 17 residues. CDR3: CAISDRGRRRGHEKLFF. As DNA, the CDR3 is TGTGCCATCAGTGACCGGGGCAGGCGCCGCGGGCATGAAAAACTGTTTTTT.

This clone appeared once. This chain connects TRBV29-1 to TRBJ2-1, with 10 bases identical to TRBD2. Unmatched junction bases numbered 15, after V lost 7 bases and J lost 0 bases. Germline CDR1 and CDR2: SQVTM and ANQGSEA. The CDR3 runs 18 residues. The CDR3 nucleotides are TGCAGCGCCGACAGACTAGGACTAGCGGACTCCTCCTACAATGAGCAGTTCTTC. It yields the protein CSADRLGLADSSYNEQFF.

V and J are TRBV6-5 and TRBJ2-7; the D gene could be TRBD1 or TRBD2 (6 bases each). The ends were cut back, 2 bases at V and 3 bases at J, with 17 bases in the middle. The germline CDR1 and CDR2 sequences are MNHEY and SVGAGI. This CDR3 region has 16 residues. The CDR3 protein is CASSYHPEGGNYEQYF. DNA of the CDR3: TGTGCCAGCAGTTACCACCCAGAGGGGGGCAACTACGAGCAGTACTTC.

The chain has TRBV6-5 and TRBJ2-5, with TRBD2 as a possible D gene (6 bases). CDR3 length: 11 residues. Per the germline V gene, CDR1 is MNHEY and CDR2 is SVGAGI. With 6 bases removed from V and 9 bases from J, the gap between germline ends came to 11 bases. For the CDR3, the DNA is TGTGCCAGCAGCCTCGGCGGGGCCCAGTACTTC. Translated, it gives CASSLGGAQYF.

The chain recombines TRBV5-4 with TRBJ2-3, with TRBD2 matching 10 bases. CDR1 and CDR2 (germline): SGHNT, YYREEE (reference sequence). There are 14 residues in the CDR3. V was clipped by 2 bases and J by 4 bases; unmatched bases: 1. DNA of the CDR3: TGTGCCAGCAGCTTCCTAGCGGGGGCAGATACGCAGTATTTT. This encodes CASSFLAGADTQYF.

This chain uses TRBV4-1 with TRBJ2-7, with D possibly matching TRBD1 (5 bases). The CDR3 has 15 amino acids. CDR1 and CDR2 from the germline V gene are MGHRA and YSYEKL. Trimming stripped 3 bases from V and 3 bases from J, with 15 bases between. The CDR3 DNA reads TGCGCCAGCAGCCAGACGACGGACGGACACTACGAGCAGTACTTC. Residues: CASSQTTDGHYEQYF.

The chain links TRBV18 to TRBJ2-3; D might be TRBD1 or TRBD2, each matching 5 bases. Germline values: CDR1 KGHSH, CDR2 LQKENI. V was shortened by 0 bases and J by 1 base, with 8 bases between the two germline ends. The CDR3 runs to 15 residues. CDR3 in amino acids: CASSPPQGRTDTQYF. As DNA, the CDR3 is TGTGCCAGCTCACCACCGCAGGGACGCACAGATACGCAGTATTTT.

The chain links TRBV6-1 to TRBJ1-1; D gene ambiguous. The CDR3 is made up of 16 amino acids. The germline V gene encodes CDR1 MNHNS and CDR2 SASEGT. V gave up 4 bases and J gave up 0 bases, with 15 bases separating them. The CDR3 nucleotides read TGTGCCAGCAGTGGTCTACCGGGAGTTATGAACACTGAAGCTTTCTTT. Amino acids: CASSGLPGVMNTEAFF.

The gene calls are TRBV5-8 and TRBJ1-2; D is uncertain. The CDR3 totals 18 residues. The V end lost 1 base, the J end lost 3 bases, and 22 bases lay between the germline ends. CDR1 is SGHTS, CDR2 YDEGEE, per germline. CDR3 region: CASSLLATTGSIDYGYTF. The CDR3 nucleotides read TGTGCCAGCAGCTTGTTGGCAACAACTGGGAGTATCGACTATGGCTACACCTTC.

This clone was seen a handful of times. The chain couples TRBV18 to TRBJ2-7; tentatively, D is TRBD1 (7 bases). Germline V lookup: CDR1 KGHSH, CDR2 LQKENI. The CDR3 loop spans 11 amino acids. Trimming pared 11 bases from V and 5 bases from J, leaving 13 bases between. The DNA for the CDR3 is TGTGCCGGCGGGACAGACAACGAGCAGTACTTC. The encoded protein is CAGGTDNEQYF.

V is TRBV18 and J is TRBJ1-2, with D perhaps matching TRBD1 (5 bases). The CDR3 sequence is 18 residues long. CDR1 and CDR2 (germline): KGHSH, LQKENI. Trimming stripped 0 bases from V and 8 bases from J, with 25 bases between. The CDR3: CASSPPRDGYSGIGGYTF. In DNA form, the CDR3 reads TGTGCCAGCTCACCACCGAGGGACGGATACTCGGGAATTGGGGGCTACACCTTC.

V and J are TRBV12-5 and TRBJ1-5; 9 nucleotides match TRBD1. Germline CDR1 is LGHNT and CDR2 is FRNRAP. The ends lost 2 bases at V and 4 bases at J; junction bases unmatched: 9. The CDR3 extends over 17 amino acids. Here the CDR3 DNA reads TGTGCTAGTGGTTTGATATTGTGGACAGGGGAGAATCAGCCCCAGCATTTT. Its protein product is CASGLILWTGENQPQHF.

The V gene is TRBV6-1, the J gene TRBJ2-1, with TRBD1 as a possible D gene (6 bases). Germline V CDR1 and CDR2: MNHNS, SASEGT. The germline V and J ends were trimmed by 7 bases and 2 bases, with 9 bases remaining between them. CDR3 length: 13 residues. The CDR3 DNA reads TGTGCCAGCATCGGGACAACCTACAATGAGCAGTTCTTC. This gives the protein CASIGTTYNEQFF.

In its sample, this clone was seen a few times. The CDR3 sequence: CASSEGPRGGTEAFF. CDR3 in DNA: TGTGCCAGCAGTGAAGGGCCCAGGGGAGGCACTGAAGCTTTCTTT. V is TRBV2 and J is TRBJ1-1, with a weak D call TRBD1 (6 bases). V dropped 1 base and J dropped 4 bases, with 13 bases sitting between them. The CDR3 is made up of 15 amino acids. Germline V CDR1 and CDR2: SNHLY, FYNNEI.

The V call is TRBV2, the J call TRBJ1-5, with no clear D. V was shortened by 8 bases and J by 3 bases, with 17 bases between the two germline ends. CDR3 length: 15 residues. The germline V gene has CDR1 SNHLY and CDR2 FYNNEI. The CDR3 reads CASRQEGINNQPQHF. The CDR3 DNA reads as TGTGCCAGCCGTCAGGAGGGTATTAACAATCAGCCCCAGCATTTT.

This clone has only one observation. The V call is TRBV4-1, the J call TRBJ1-1; D is ambiguous. Trimming pared 1 base from V and 0 bases from J, leaving 9 bases between. CDR1 and CDR2 (germline): MGHRA, YSYEKL. The CDR3 runs to 15 residues. CDR3 in DNA: TGCGCCAGCAGCCAAGGTCCTCAACTGAACACTGAAGCTTTCTTT. It encodes CASSQGPQLNTEAFF.

The chain couples TRBV6-1 to TRBJ2-4; 10 nucleotides line up with TRBD1. The CDR3 contains 15 residues. Trimming cost V 3 bases and J 8 bases; bases outside gene matches: 7. Germline V gene data show CDR1 as MNHNS and CDR2 as SASEGT. CDR3 amino acids: CASSEGQGWIYIQYF. Here the CDR3 DNA reads TGTGCCAGCAGTGAGGGACAGGGGTGGATCTACATTCAGTACTTC.

The chain couples TRBV27 to TRBJ1-2; 7 bases are a match to TRBD1. CDR1 MNHEY and CDR2 SMNVEV come from the germline V gene (reference sequence). The CDR3 runs to 13 residues. Trimming at V came to 4 bases and at J to 8 bases, leaving 7 bases not matched to a gene. CDR3 sequence (DNA): TGTGCCAGCAGTTCCGACAGGGTCTTAGGCTACACCTTC. It codes for CASSSDRVLGYTF.

The CDR3 spells CASTYTDTQYF. In DNA form, the CDR3 reads TGTGCCAGCACCTACACAGATACGCAGTATTTT. The chain joins TRBV2 to TRBJ2-3; no clear D. The CDR3 runs 11 residues. Germline CDR1 and CDR2: SNHLY and FYNNEI. Deletions cut 7 bases from V and 2 bases from J, with 4 bases between.

This chain uses TRBV5-1 with TRBJ2-3; 8 bases are a match to TRBD1. V lost 4 bases to trimming and J lost 4 bases; unmatched junction nucleotides: 5. The length of the CDR3 is 14 residues. Germline CDR1 is SGHRS and CDR2 is YFSETQ. The CDR3 loop is CASSMGQVADTQYF. In nucleotides, the CDR3 is TGCGCCAGCAGCATGGGACAGGTGGCAGATACGCAGTATTTT. Filled out from reference TRBV5-1 and TRBJ2-3, the complete variable domain reads KAGVTQTPRYLIKTRGQQVTLSCSPISGHRSVSWYQQTPGQGLQFLFEYFSETQRNKGNFPGRFSGRQFSNSRSEMNVSTLELGDSALYLCASSMGQVADTQYFGPGTRLTVL.

The gene calls are TRBV4-2 and TRBJ1-6; D ambiguous. The germline V and J ends were trimmed by 3 bases and 10 bases, with 16 bases remaining between them. The CDR3 spans 15 residues. In germline, CDR1 is LGHNA, CDR2 YNFKEQ. The CDR3 region has the DNA TGTGCCAGCAGCCAGTGGCAGGACCCGCCATCACCCCTCCACTTT. It specifies CASSQWQDPPSPLHF.

This sequence joins TRBV7-9 and TRBJ1-1; weak D call: TRBD1 (6 bases). Trimming stripped 4 bases from V and 7 bases from J, with 13 bases between. CDR1 SEHNR and CDR2 FQNEAQ come from the germline V gene (reference sequence). The CDR3 totals 13 residues. This CDR3 reads CASSSMDSIEAFF. CDR3 DNA: TGTGCCAGCAGCTCGATGGACAGTATTGAAGCTTTCTTT.

DNA for the CDR3: TGTGCCAGCAGTTCGCAGGGCAATCAGCCCCAGCATTTT. It translates to CASSSQGNQPQHF. J is TRBJ1-5 and V is TRBV6-5, with D unresolved. Looked up from germline, CDR1 is MNHEY and CDR2 is SVGAGI. V lost 4 bases, J lost 2 bases, and 6 bases lay in between. There are 13 residues in the CDR3.

The chain carries TRBV19 and TRBJ1-4; D not certain. CDR3 length: 12 residues. V shed 8 bases and J shed 0 bases, with 4 bases lying between them. In germline, CDR1 is LNHDA, CDR2 SQIVND (reference sequence). The CDR3 loop is CASHPTNEKLFF. As DNA, the CDR3 is TGTGCCAGTCATCCAACTAATGAAAAACTGTTTTTT. Full variable domain (rest looked up from reference TRBV19 and TRBJ1-4): DGGITQSPKYLFRKEGQNVTLSCEQNLNHDAMYWYRQDPGQGLRLIYYSQIVNDFQKGDIAEGYSVSREKKESFPLTVTSAQKNPTAFYLCASHPTNEKLFFGSGTQLSVL.

V is TRBV5-1 and J is TRBJ2-1; no clear D gene. Germline values: CDR1 SGHRS, CDR2 YFSETQ. V gave up 0 bases and J gave up 8 bases, with 6 bases separating them. The CDR3 loop spans 12 amino acids. CDR3 in DNA: TGCGCCAGCAGCTTGGTTTGGGATGAGCAGTTCTTC. Translation: CASSLVWDEQFF. The whole variable domain, remainder taken from reference TRBV5-1 and TRBJ2-1, is KAGVTQTPRYLIKTRGQQVTLSCSPISGHRSVSWYQQTPGQGLQFLFEYFSETQRNKGNFPGRFSGRQFSNSRSEMNVSTLELGDSALYLCASSLVWDEQFFGPGTRLTVL.

The rearrangement uses TRBV15 and TRBJ2-6; TRBD1 matches at 10 bases. The CDR3 spans 18 residues. Germline V lookup: CDR1 LNHNV, CDR2 YYDKDF (reference sequence). The trim removed 3 bases at V and 0 bases at J, leaving 5 bases unmatched. The CDR3 DNA follows: TGTGCCACCAGCAGCCCGACAGGGGGCGACTCTGGGGCCAACGTCCTGACTTTC. The encoded protein is CATSSPTGGDSGANVLTF.

Here the CDR3 DNA reads TGTGCCAGCAGGACCGGGAGGCAAGAGACCCAGTACTTC. This sequence encodes CASRTGRQETQYF. The chain employs TRBV6-5 and TRBJ2-5; 7 bases match TRBD2. Germline lookup yields CDR1 MNHEY and CDR2 SVGAGI. J lost 2 bases, V lost 6 bases, and 3 bases had no gene match. The CDR3 is 13 residues long.

The V gene is TRBV7-2, the J gene TRBJ1-2; perhaps TRBD1 as D (5 bases). The germline V and J ends were trimmed by 3 bases and 8 bases, with 10 bases remaining between them. The germline CDR1 and CDR2 sequences are SGHTA and FQGNSA. The CDR3 extends over 12 amino acids. Written as DNA, the CDR3 is TGTGCCAGCAGCTTCGGGGCGCGGGGCTACACCTTC. It translates to CASSFGARGYTF.

The chain employs TRBV12-2 and TRBJ1-6; TRBD1 was called by the table and not checked on the DNA. TRBV12-2 is described as a pseudogene. The CDR3 consists of 13 residues. CDR3 in amino acids: CASRLHQGAANHF. In DNA form, the CDR3 reads TGTGCAAGTCGCTTACATCAGGGGGCCGCTAACCACTTT.

The chain combines TRBV11-3 with TRBJ2-3, with TRBD1 as a possible D gene (6 bases). The germline gives CDR1 SGHNT, CDR2 YENEEA. V dropped 7 bases and J dropped 3 bases, with 14 bases sitting between them. The CDR3 has 14 residues. CDR3 amino acids: CASMGADGTDTQYF. Here the CDR3 DNA reads TGTGCCAGCATGGGGGCCGATGGGACAGATACGCAGTATTTT.